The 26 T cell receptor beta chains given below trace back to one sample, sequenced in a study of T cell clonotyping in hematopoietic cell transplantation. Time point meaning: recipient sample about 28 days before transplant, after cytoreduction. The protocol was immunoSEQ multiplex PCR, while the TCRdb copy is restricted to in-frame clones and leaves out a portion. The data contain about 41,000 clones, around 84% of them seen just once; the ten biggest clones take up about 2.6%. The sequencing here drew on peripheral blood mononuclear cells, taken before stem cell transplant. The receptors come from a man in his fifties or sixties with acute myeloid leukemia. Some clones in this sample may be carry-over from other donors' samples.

The CDR3 sequence: CASKPRANTGELFF. CDR3 nucleotides: TGTGCCAGCAAGCCCCGGGCGAACACCGGGGAGCTGTTTTTT. The chain is built from TRBV6-1 and TRBJ2-2, with D unclear. CDR3 length equals 14 residues. Germline CDR1 reads MNHNS; CDR2 reads SASEGT. Trimming cost V 7 bases and J 0 bases, with 9 bases left between them.

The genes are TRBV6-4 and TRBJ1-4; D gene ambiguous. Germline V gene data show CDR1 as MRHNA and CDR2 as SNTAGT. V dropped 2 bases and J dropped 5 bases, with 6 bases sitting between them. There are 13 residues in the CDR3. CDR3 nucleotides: TGTGCCAGCAGTGACGGGGTCAATGAAAAACTGTTTTTT. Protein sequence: CASSDGVNEKLFF.

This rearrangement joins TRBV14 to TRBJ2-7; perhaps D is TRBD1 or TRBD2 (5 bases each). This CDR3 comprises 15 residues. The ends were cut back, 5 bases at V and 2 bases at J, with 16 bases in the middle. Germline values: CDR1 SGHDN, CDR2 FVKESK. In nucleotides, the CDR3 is TGTGCCAGCAGCGAACAGGAGGCCCTACCCTACGAGCAGTACTTC. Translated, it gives CASSEQEALPYEQYF.

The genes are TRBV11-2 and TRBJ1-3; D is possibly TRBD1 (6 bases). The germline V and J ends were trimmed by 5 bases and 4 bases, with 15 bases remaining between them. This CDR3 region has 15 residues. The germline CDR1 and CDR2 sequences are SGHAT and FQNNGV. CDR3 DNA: TGTGCCAGCAGCGTTAGCGGGGGCTCGGGAAACACCATATATTTT. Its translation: CASSVSGGSGNTIYF.

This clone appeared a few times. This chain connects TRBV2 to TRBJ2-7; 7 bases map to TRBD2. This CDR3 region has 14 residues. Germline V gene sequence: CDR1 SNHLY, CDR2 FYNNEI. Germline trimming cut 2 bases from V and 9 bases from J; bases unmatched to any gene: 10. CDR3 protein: CASSEPGLVRAQYF. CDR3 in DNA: TGTGCCAGCAGTGAACCCGGACTAGTTCGTGCGCAGTACTTC.

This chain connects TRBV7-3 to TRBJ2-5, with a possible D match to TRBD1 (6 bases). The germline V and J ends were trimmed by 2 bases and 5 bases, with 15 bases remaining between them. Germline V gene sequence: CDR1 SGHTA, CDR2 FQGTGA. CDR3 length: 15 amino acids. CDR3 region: CASSLAGAPRETQYF. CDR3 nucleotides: TGTGCCAGCAGCTTAGCAGGGGCGCCCCGGGAGACCCAGTACTTC.

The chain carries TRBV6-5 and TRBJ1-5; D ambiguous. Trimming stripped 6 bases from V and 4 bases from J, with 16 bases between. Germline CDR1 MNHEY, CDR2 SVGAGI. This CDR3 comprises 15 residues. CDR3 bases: TGTGCCAGCAGCTCCGCAGGAGCTGGGAATCAGCCCCAGCATTTT. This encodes CASSSAGAGNQPQHF.

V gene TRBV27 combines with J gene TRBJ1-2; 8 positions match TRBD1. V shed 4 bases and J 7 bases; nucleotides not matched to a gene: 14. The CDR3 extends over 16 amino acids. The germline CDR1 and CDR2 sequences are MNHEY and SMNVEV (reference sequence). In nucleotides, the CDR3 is TGTGCCAGCAGTTCCGGGACAGGACTTCTGGAGGGTGGCTACACCTTC. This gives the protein CASSSGTGLLEGGYTF.

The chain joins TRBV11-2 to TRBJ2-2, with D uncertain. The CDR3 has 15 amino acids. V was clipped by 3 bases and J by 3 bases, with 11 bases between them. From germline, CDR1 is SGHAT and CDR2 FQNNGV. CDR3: CASSLGIVDTGELFF. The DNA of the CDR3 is TGTGCCAGCAGCTTGGGGATTGTTGACACCGGGGAGCTGTTTTTT.

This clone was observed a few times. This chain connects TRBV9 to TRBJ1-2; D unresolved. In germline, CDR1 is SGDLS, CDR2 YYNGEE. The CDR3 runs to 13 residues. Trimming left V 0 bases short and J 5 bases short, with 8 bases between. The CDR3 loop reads CASSVAPSYGYTF. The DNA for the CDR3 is TGTGCCAGCAGCGTAGCCCCGTCGTATGGCTACACCTTC.

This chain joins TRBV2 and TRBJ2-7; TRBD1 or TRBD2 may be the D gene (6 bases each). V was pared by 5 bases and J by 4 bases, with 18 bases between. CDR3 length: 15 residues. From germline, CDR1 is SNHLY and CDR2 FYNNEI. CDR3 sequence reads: CASSLEGTGLYEQYF. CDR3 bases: TGTGCCAGCAGTCTGGAGGGAACAGGGTTGTACGAGCAGTACTTC.

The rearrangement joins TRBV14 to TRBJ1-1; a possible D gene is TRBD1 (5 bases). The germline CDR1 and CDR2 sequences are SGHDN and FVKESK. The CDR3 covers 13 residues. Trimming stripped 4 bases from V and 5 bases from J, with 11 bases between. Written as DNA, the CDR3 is TGTGCCAGCAGCCCTGGGCGGGGGACTGAAGCTTTCTTT. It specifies CASSPGRGTEAFF.

This chain's CDR3 is CASSLAETQYF. DNA of the CDR3: TGTGCCAGCAGCTTAGCAGAGACCCAGTACTTC. The chain uses TRBV7-9 and TRBJ2-5, with D hard to call. Germline V gene lookup returns CDR1 SEHNR and CDR2 FQNEAQ (reference sequence). Trimming cost V 0 bases and J 4 bases, with 0 bases left between them. The CDR3 runs to 11 residues.

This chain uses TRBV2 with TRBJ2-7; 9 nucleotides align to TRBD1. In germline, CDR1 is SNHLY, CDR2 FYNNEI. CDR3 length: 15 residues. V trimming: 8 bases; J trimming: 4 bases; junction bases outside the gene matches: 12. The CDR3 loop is CASLTPGQGEYEQYF. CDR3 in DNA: TGTGCCAGCCTTACCCCGGGACAGGGCGAATACGAGCAGTACTTC.

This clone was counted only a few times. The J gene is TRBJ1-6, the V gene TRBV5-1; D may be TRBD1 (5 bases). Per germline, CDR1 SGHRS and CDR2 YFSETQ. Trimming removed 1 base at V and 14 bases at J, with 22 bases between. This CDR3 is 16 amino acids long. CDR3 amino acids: CASSLQTRGLDDTLHF. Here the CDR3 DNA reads TGCGCCAGCAGCTTGCAGACAAGGGGACTAGATGACACCCTCCACTTT. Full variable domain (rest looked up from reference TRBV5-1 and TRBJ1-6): KAGVTQTPRYLIKTRGQQVTLSCSPISGHRSVSWYQQTPGQGLQFLFEYFSETQRNKGNFPGRFSGRQFSNSRSEMNVSTLELGDSALYLCASSLQTRGLDDTLHFGNGTRLTVT.

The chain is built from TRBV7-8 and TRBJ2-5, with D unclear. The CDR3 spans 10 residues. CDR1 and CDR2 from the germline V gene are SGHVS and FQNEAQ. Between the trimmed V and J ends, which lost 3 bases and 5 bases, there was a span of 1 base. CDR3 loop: CASSLETQYF. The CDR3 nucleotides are TGTGCCAGCAGCTTGGAGACCCAGTACTTC.

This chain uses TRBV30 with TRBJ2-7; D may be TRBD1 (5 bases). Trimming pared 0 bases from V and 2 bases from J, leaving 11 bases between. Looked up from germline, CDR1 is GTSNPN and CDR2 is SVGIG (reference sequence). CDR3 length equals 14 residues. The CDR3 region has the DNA TGTGCCTGGAGTGTAACGAGACAGCCCTACGAGCAGTACTTC. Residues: CAWSVTRQPYEQYF.

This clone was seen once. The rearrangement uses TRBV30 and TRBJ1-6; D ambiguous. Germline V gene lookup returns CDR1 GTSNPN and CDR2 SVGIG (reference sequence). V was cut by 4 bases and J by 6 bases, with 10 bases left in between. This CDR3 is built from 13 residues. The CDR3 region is CAWKNSPNSPLHF. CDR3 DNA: TGTGCCTGGAAAAACAGCCCTAATTCACCCCTCCACTTT.

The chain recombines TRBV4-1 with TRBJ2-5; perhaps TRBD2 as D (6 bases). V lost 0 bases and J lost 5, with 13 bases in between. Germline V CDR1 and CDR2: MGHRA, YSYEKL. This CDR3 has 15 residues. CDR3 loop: CASSQDPGSRETQYF. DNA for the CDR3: TGCGCCAGCAGCCAAGACCCCGGGAGCAGGGAGACCCAGTACTTC.

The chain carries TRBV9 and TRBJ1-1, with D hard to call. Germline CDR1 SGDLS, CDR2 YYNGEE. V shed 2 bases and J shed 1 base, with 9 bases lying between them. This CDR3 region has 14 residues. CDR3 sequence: CASSVTQANTEAFF. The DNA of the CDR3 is TGTGCCAGCAGCGTGACGCAGGCGAACACTGAAGCTTTCTTT.

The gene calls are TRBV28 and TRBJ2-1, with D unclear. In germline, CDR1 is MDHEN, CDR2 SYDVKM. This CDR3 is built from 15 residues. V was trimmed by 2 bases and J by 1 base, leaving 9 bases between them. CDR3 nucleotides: TGTGCCAGCAGTTTACTGGAGAGTTCCTACAATGAGCAGTTCTTC. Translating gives CASSLLESSYNEQFF.

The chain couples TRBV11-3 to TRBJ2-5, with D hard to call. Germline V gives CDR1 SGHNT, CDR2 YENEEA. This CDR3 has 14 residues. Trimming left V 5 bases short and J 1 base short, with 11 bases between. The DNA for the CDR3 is TGTGCCAGCAGCGTCACGGGTACCCAAGAGACCCAGTACTTC. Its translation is CASSVTGTQETQYF.

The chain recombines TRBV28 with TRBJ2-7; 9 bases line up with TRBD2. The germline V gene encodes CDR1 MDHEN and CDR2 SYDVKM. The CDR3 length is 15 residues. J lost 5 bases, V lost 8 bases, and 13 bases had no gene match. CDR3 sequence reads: CASGGAGGDIHEQYF. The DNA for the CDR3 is TGTGCCAGCGGAGGAGCGGGGGGCGACATTCACGAGCAGTACTTC.

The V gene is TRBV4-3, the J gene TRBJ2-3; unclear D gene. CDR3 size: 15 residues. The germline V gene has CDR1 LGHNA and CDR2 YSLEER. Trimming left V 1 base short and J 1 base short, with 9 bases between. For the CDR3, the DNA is TGCGCCAGCAGCCAAGTCGGTGGGGGCACAGATACGCAGTATTTT. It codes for CASSQVGGGTDTQYF.

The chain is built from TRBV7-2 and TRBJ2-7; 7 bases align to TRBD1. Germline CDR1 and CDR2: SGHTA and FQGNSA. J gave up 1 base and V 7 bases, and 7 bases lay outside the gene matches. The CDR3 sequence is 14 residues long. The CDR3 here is CASNRDRRSYEQYF. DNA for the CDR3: TGTGCCAGCAACAGGGACAGACGGTCCTACGAGCAGTACTTC.

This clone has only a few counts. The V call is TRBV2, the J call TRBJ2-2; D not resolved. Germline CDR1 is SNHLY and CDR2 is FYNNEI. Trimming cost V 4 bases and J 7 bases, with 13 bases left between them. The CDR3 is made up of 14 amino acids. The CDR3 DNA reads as TGTGCCAGCAGTGTGGGCGGTAAAGGCGGGGAGCTGTTTTTT. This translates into CASSVGGKGGELFF.